This is a list of T cell receptor beta chains from one sample in a study of cytomegalovirus exposure and HLA in healthy donors. Clones were sequenced by immunoSEQ multiplex PCR, and TCRdb holds only the in-frame ones, with some missing. The data show nearly 95,000 clones, 60% to 70% seen once. Sequenced: PBMCs. The receptors originated from a woman aged 30 to 39 in good health and CMV-seronegative. CDR3s include the opening cysteine and the closing phenylalanine or tryptophan. The size entry is marked missing in some rows and otherwise reads once, few, many or a size class.

size: .
J: TRBJ2-5
V: TRBV18
CDR3: CASSPPFGEQETQYF

size: once
J: TRBJ2-1
V: TRBV4-3
CDR3: CASSQETGQGSYNEQFF

size: .
J: TRBJ2-4
V: TRBV10-3
CDR3: CAITPRGGGKNIQYF

size: .
J: TRBJ1-2
V: TRBV14
CDR3: CASSQNRVGGYTF

size: .
J: TRBJ1-3
V: TRBV4-2
CDR3: CASSQEVRYRRSGNTIYF

size: .
J: TRBJ2-3
V: TRBV5-4
CDR3: CASSSWVGGTDTQYF

size: .
J: TRBJ1-2
V: TRBV7-2
CDR3: CASSWDRGPPPNYGYTF

size: .
J: TRBJ2-5
V: TRBV9
CDR3: CASSASGQLPPSTQYF

size: .
J: TRBJ2-1
V: TRBV10-3
CDR3: CAIGGTVYNEQFF

size: .
J: TRBJ1-6
V: TRBV28
CDR3: CASRPTGGSGSPLHF

size: .
J: TRBJ2-7
V: TRBV20-1
CDR3: CSARRGEQYF

size: .
J: TRBJ2-2
V: TRBV7-9
CDR3: CSSSPRTMNTGELFF

size: .
J: TRBJ2-2
V: TRBV6-6
CDR3: CASSYSTGGGTGELFF

size: .
J: TRBJ1-1
V: TRBV6-5
CDR3: CASSRDRGRDEAFF

size: .
J: TRBJ2-1
V: TRBV7-9
CDR3: CASSFEGGPREQFF

size: .
J: TRBJ1-1
V: TRBV7-9
CDR3: CASSPPGQLDTEAFF